This TCR beta chain was profiled in a study of technical replicates of blood from several donors. This clone occurred once. Repertoires were generated with immunoSEQ multiplex PCR, while TCRdb's copy carries only in-frame clones and drops some. The data show about 70,000 clones, roughly 96% seen once. The CDR3 totals 14 residues. CDR1 SEHNR and CDR2 FQNEAQ come from the germline V gene (reference sequence). V shed 2 bases, J shed 3 bases, and the junction held 3 bases outside the gene matches. Sequences were obtained from T cells isolated from PBMCs. V and J are TRBV7-9 and TRBJ1-1, with 7 bases fitting TRBD1. This sequence originates from a human donor in good health. The CDR3 nucleotides read TGTGCCAGCAGCTTACTTGACAGGGACACTGAAGCTTTCTTT. This translates into CASSLLDRDTEAFF.